This TCR beta chain was captured in a study of cytomegalovirus exposure and HLA in healthy donors. At the level of the study: The 130 or so validation repertoires, a later analysis reported, used the same platform as the approximately 650 first-cohort repertoires. Study-level results: Specific recognition of CMV antigens was confirmed in vitro for a few chains (all CMV-associated).

On this clone itself: Its specificity is not known.

Profiled with immunoSEQ multiplex PCR; TCRdb holds only in-frame clones, not every one. The sample lists roughly 56,000 clones, 89% occurring once. Germline CDR1 SGHDT, CDR2 YYEEEE. The CDR3 loop spans 15 amino acids. V lost 5 bases and J 4 bases, leaving 18 bases between the germline ends. The material sequenced was PBMCs. This clonotype originated in a woman under 30 in good health and CMV-seronegative. The V call is TRBV5-6, the J call TRBJ2-5; D may be TRBD2 (5 bases). The CDR3 region is CASRRRGRVGETQYF. DNA for the CDR3: TGTGCCAGCAGGCGTCGGGGAAGGGTCGGAGAGACCCAGTACTTC.